The 31 T cell receptor beta chains given below trace back to one sample, sequenced in a study of somatic mutations in T cells in chronic GVHD. Sequenced by immunoSEQ multiplex PCR; TCRdb stores in-frame clones only, minus some. The sample lists around 1,600 clones; around two thirds were seen once. The material sequenced was CD8+ T cells from blood. The receptors shown here come from a male patient aged 50 or older with chronic graft-versus-host disease. Some T cells could come from the graft donor.

The genes are TRBV21-1 and TRBJ2-1; the D call in the table, TRBD1, was not verified against the DNA. TRBV21-1 is classified as a pseudogene. The CDR3 spans 15 residues. CDR3: CASSNGRGAGNEQFF. CDR3 nucleotide sequence: TGTGCCAGCAGCAACGGCAGGGGGGCAGGGAATGAGCAGTTCTTC.

This chain uses TRBV29-1 with TRBJ2-1; tentative D call: TRBD1 (5 bases). From germline, CDR1 is SQVTM and CDR2 ANQGSEA. With 6 bases removed from V and 9 bases from J, the gap between germline ends came to 12 bases. The CDR3 runs to 11 residues. CDR3 loop: CSVPGGAEQFF. The CDR3 DNA reads as TGCAGCGTCCCCGGTGGGGCTGAGCAGTTCTTC.

This clone is labeled large (0.1 to 1%). CDR3 residues: CASNRGGLAETQYF. CDR3 in DNA: TGTGCATCAAACAGGGGCGGATTAGCAGAGACCCAGTACTTC. The genes are TRBV6-6 and TRBJ2-5; TRBD1 matches 7 bases. CDR3 size: 14 residues. In germline, CDR1 is MNHNY, CDR2 SVGAGI (reference sequence).

In its sample, this clone was seen a few times. This sequence joins TRBV4-3 and TRBJ2-7; TRBD1 matches at 10 bases. Per germline, CDR1 LGHNA and CDR2 YSLEER. This CDR3 comprises 15 residues. Trimming at V came to 0 bases and at J to 5 bases, leaving 4 bases not matched to a gene. The CDR3 loop is CASSQDRTGGDEQYF. CDR3 DNA sequence: TGCGCCAGCAGCCAAGATCGGACAGGGGGAGACGAGCAGTACTTC.

The V and J genes are TRBV7-8 and TRBJ1-5; 12 bases are a match to TRBD1. Per germline, CDR1 SGHVS and CDR2 FQNEAQ. V was clipped by 5 bases and J by 6 bases; unmatched bases: 8. This CDR3 has 16 residues. DNA of the CDR3: TGTGCCAGCAGCGCCGGGACAGGGGGCTCGGGTCAGCCCCAGCATTTT. This codes for CASSAGTGGSGQPQHF.

The V call is TRBV30, the J call TRBJ2-3, with 8 bases identical to TRBD2. CDR1 and CDR2 (germline): GTSNPN, SVGIG (reference sequence). The CDR3 loop spans 15 amino acids. V lost 0 bases, J lost 2 bases, and 4 bases stayed unmatched. CDR3 residues: CAWSVTGGFTDTQYF. In DNA, the CDR3 is TGTGCCTGGAGTGTAACGGGAGGGTTCACAGATACGCAGTATTTT. The full variable domain, with the rest looked up from reference TRBV30 and TRBJ2-3, is SQTIHQWPATLVQPVGSPLSLECTVEGTSNPNLYWYRQAAGRGLQLLFYSVGIGQISSEVPQNLSASRPQDRQFILSSKKLLLSDSGFYLCAWSVTGGFTDTQYFGPGTRLTVL.

This clone was seen a few times. This rearrangement joins TRBV10-2 to TRBJ2-3; D possibly corresponds to TRBD2 (6 bases). Germline loops: CDR1 WSHSY, CDR2 SAAADI. The CDR3 length is 13 residues. The V gene lost 11 bases and the J gene lost 3 bases, with 15 bases spanning the gap. DNA for the CDR3: TGCGCCGGCGGGGACCATCAGACAGATACGCAGTATTTT. Encoded protein: CAGGDHQTDTQYF.

This chain joins TRBV13 and TRBJ2-7; 10 bases fit TRBD1. The trim removed 5 bases at V and 4 bases at J, leaving 5 bases unmatched. The CDR3 extends over 14 amino acids. Germline CDR1 PRHDT, CDR2 FYEKMQ (reference sequence). This CDR3 reads CASSETGGWYEQYF. The CDR3 bases are TGTGCCAGCAGCGAGACAGGGGGCTGGTACGAGCAGTACTTC.

V and J are TRBV19 and TRBJ2-1, with TRBD2 matching over 11 bases. Germline trimming cut 6 bases from V and 3 bases from J; bases unmatched to any gene: 7. The germline CDR1 and CDR2 sequences are LNHDA and SQIVND (reference sequence). CDR3 size: 16 residues. The CDR3 DNA is TGTGCCAGTAGGGAAACTAGCGGGAGCTACTACAATGAGCAGTTCTTC. Translated: CASRETSGSYYNEQFF.

This clone was seen more than once but under ten times. The rearrangement links TRBV4-3 to TRBJ1-1; D uncertain. The CDR3 is 15 amino acids. Germline-derived CDR1 and CDR2 are LGHNA and YSLEER. V dropped 0 bases and J dropped 1 base, with 9 bases sitting between them. The CDR3 reads CASSQDTGENTEAFF. In DNA form, the CDR3 reads TGCGCCAGCAGCCAAGATACCGGGGAGAACACTGAAGCTTTCTTT.

V is TRBV4-2 and J is TRBJ2-7, with 10 bases fitting TRBD1. The germline gives CDR1 LGHNA, CDR2 YNFKEQ. The CDR3 sequence is 16 residues long. V gave up 3 bases and J gave up 4 bases; unmatched junction bases: 9. The CDR3 sequence is CASSHYSGQGTYEQYF. DNA for the CDR3: TGTGCCAGCAGCCATTATTCGGGACAGGGGACGTACGAGCAGTACTTC.

This clone was counted a few times. The V gene is TRBV29-1, the J gene TRBJ2-2; 12 nucleotides align to TRBD2. The CDR3 is 16 residues long. Unmatched junction bases numbered 9, after V lost 6 bases and J lost 4 bases. The V gene's germline CDR1 is SQVTM and CDR2 ANQGSEA. The CDR3 DNA follows: TGCAGCGTCGTGACTAGCGGGAGTGGTAGCACCGGGGAGCTGTTTTTT. Translation: CSVVTSGSGSTGELFF.

This clone was seen a single time. The chain recombines TRBV28 with TRBJ1-4; TRBD1 agrees at 9 bases. The germline gives CDR1 MDHEN, CDR2 SYDVKM. After removal of 3 bases from V and 2 bases from J, the junction contained 4 bases not matched to a gene. This CDR3 is 16 amino acids long. The CDR3 region is CASSLTGTGTNEKLFF. The CDR3 bases are TGTGCCAGCAGTTTGACGGGGACAGGGACTAATGAAAAACTGTTTTTT.

This clone was counted between two and nine times. The J gene is TRBJ2-3, the V gene TRBV7-9, with D tentatively TRBD1 (6 bases). Germline lookup yields CDR1 SEHNR and CDR2 FQNEAQ (reference sequence). With 1 base removed from V and 4 bases from J, the gap between germline ends came to 6 bases. This CDR3 is 13 amino acids long. The CDR3 region is CASSLGQADTQYF. The CDR3 nucleotides read TGTGCCAGCAGCTTAGGACAGGCAGATACGCAGTATTTT. Filled out from reference TRBV7-9 and TRBJ2-3, the complete variable domain reads DTGVSQNPRHKITKRGQNVTFRCDPISEHNRLYWYRQTLGQGPEFLTYFQNEAQLEKSRLLSDRFSAERPKGSFSTLEIQRTEQGDSAMYLCASSLGQADTQYFGPGTRLTVL.

The chain is built from TRBV6-4 and TRBJ1-3; D is unclear. The V and J ends lost 6 bases and 11 bases respectively, with 8 bases between them. The CDR3 runs 10 residues. Germline CDR1 MRHNA, CDR2 SNTAGT. Here the CDR3 DNA reads TGTGCCAGCAGACCGAGTCCCATATATTTT. Translating it yields CASRPSPIYF.

This clone is labeled hyperexpanded. DNA of the CDR3: TGTGCCAGCAGGAGGGAGAGGGCGAAAGCTTTCTTT. Its protein is CASRRERAKAFF. The rearrangement joins TRBV28 to TRBJ1-1; D is ambiguous. The CDR3 runs 12 residues. Germline CDR1 is MDHEN and CDR2 is SYDVKM. V was pared by 6 bases and J by 9 bases, with 14 bases between. The whole variable domain, filled in from reference TRBV28 and TRBJ1-1, reads DVKVTQSSRYLVKRTGEKVFLECVQDMDHENMFWYRQDPGLGLRLIYFSYDVKMKEKGDIPEGYSVSREKKERFSLILESASTNQTSMYLCASRRERAKAFFGQGTRLTVV.

In its sample, this clone was seen a few times. The chain joins TRBV9 to TRBJ1-1; 8 bases align to TRBD1. The CDR3 runs to 15 residues. The J segment lost 4 bases and the V segment lost 4 bases, leaving 9 bases of the junction unmatched. Germline CDR1 reads SGDLS; CDR2 reads YYNGEE. Here the CDR3 DNA reads TGTGCCAGCAGCCCCCGGACAGGGTTTCCCACTGAAGCTTTCTTT. It translates to CASSPRTGFPTEAFF.

The chain links TRBV4-1 to TRBJ2-7; 7 bases align to TRBD1. CDR1 and CDR2 (germline): MGHRA, YSYEKL. J gave up 0 bases and V 0 bases, and 5 bases lay outside the gene matches. The CDR3 loop spans 16 amino acids. In DNA, the CDR3 is TGCGCCAGCAGCCAAGATCAACCAGGGGGCTCCTACGAGCAGTACTTC. It specifies CASSQDQPGGSYEQYF.

CDR3 in amino acids: CSVEPTTGTDLYGYTF. The CDR3 region has the DNA TGCAGCGTTGAGCCCACGACAGGTACCGACTTATATGGCTACACCTTC. The chain recombines TRBV29-1 with TRBJ1-2, with D maybe TRBD1 (6 bases). Germline V gene data show CDR1 as SQVTM and CDR2 as ANQGSEA. The V end lost 3 bases, the J end lost 5 bases, and 22 bases lay between the germline ends. This CDR3 has 16 amino acids.

In its sample, this clone was seen a few times. The CDR3 DNA is TGTGCCAGCAGTCCCTCGGGACACGGGACTGAAGCTTTCTTT. Protein: CASSPSGHGTEAFF. The chain carries TRBV6-6 and TRBJ1-1; a possible D gene is TRBD1 (6 bases). Germline values: CDR1 MNHNY, CDR2 SVGAGI (reference sequence). Trimming cost V 5 bases and J 5 bases, with 15 bases left between them. CDR3 length equals 14 residues.

Only a few counts were recorded for this clone. The chain employs TRBV4-2 and TRBJ2-1; no definite D call. V lost 1 base, J lost 7 bases, and 5 bases lay in between. The CDR3 runs 12 residues. Per the germline V gene, CDR1 is LGHNA and CDR2 is YNFKEQ. This CDR3 is CASSQGVNEQFF. The DNA of the CDR3 is TGTGCCAGCAGCCAAGGCGTGAATGAGCAGTTCTTC.

A few counts support this clone. This chain uses TRBV6-5 with TRBJ2-7, with D tentatively TRBD2 (6 bases). CDR3 length: 11 amino acids. Germline assignment: CDR1 MNHEY and CDR2 SVGAGI. Trimming removed 9 bases at V and 2 bases at J, with 8 bases between. The CDR3 spells CARRGTYEQYF. The CDR3 DNA reads as TGTGCCAGACGGGGGACCTACGAGCAGTACTTC.

V and J are TRBV4-1 and TRBJ1-2, with TRBD1 as a possible D gene (5 bases). V was cut by 0 bases and J by 2 bases, with 16 bases left in between. Germline loops: CDR1 MGHRA, CDR2 YSYEKL. The CDR3 sequence is 17 residues long. In DNA, the CDR3 is TGCGCCAGCAGCCAAGAGATGGGTGGGGCAGCCAACTATGGCTACACCTTC. Protein sequence: CASSQEMGGAANYGYTF.

The chain links TRBV10-3 to TRBJ1-2, with D possibly being TRBD1 (6 bases). The V end was cut by 3 bases, the J end by 1 base, with 12 bases between. The CDR3 totals 15 residues. Germline-derived CDR1 and CDR2 are ENHRY and SYGVKD. The CDR3 region is CAISDPGANNYGYTF. In DNA, the CDR3 is TGTGCCATCAGTGACCCAGGGGCCAATAACTATGGCTACACCTTC.

The chain is built from TRBV29-1 and TRBJ1-1, with 9 bases identical to TRBD1. Germline CDR1 is SQVTM and CDR2 is ANQGSEA. There are 15 residues in the CDR3. J was trimmed by 0 bases and V by 6 bases; bases with no gene match: 8. The CDR3, as DNA: TGCAGCGTGGCCGGGGGGACAGGGCTGAACACTGAAGCTTTCTTT. Its translation: CSVAGGTGLNTEAFF. Supplemented by reference TRBV29-1 and TRBJ1-1, the full variable domain reads SAVISQKPSRDICQRGTSLTIQCQVDSQVTMMFWYRQQPGQSLTLIATANQGSEATYESGFVIDKFPISRPNLTFSTLTVSNMSPEDSSIYLCSVAGGTGLNTEAFFGQGTRLTVV.

The rearrangement links TRBV19 to TRBJ1-2; D is uncertain. Looked up from germline, CDR1 is LNHDA and CDR2 is SQIVND (reference sequence). The CDR3 loop spans 13 amino acids. Between the trimmed V and J ends, which lost 4 bases and 4 bases, there was a span of 10 bases. This CDR3 reads CASSKGGTYGYTF. CDR3 in DNA: TGTGCCAGTAGTAAGGGAGGTACCTATGGCTACACCTTC.

The V gene is TRBV30, the J gene TRBJ1-1; D perhaps matches TRBD1 (5 bases). The CDR3 runs 13 residues. V lost 1 base and J lost 7, with 13 bases in between. Germline assignment: CDR1 GTSNPN and CDR2 SVGIG (reference sequence). The CDR3 loop is CAWSGGVAGEAFF. The CDR3 region has the DNA TGTGCCTGGAGTGGGGGGGTTGCGGGTGAAGCTTTCTTT.

The chain's CDR3 is CASSLGGGAEGYTF. CDR3 nucleotide sequence: TGTGCCAGCAGCCTTGGAGGGGGGGCCGAGGGCTACACCTTC. V usage is TRBV7-2 and J usage is TRBJ1-2; tentatively, D is TRBD1 (6 bases). The CDR3 has 14 amino acids. V shed 5 bases and J shed 8 bases, with 18 bases lying between them. CDR1 SGHTA and CDR2 FQGNSA come from the germline V gene.

This clone has just one count. Germline and junction disagree at one end, which may indicate a read error. V and J are TRBV6-1 and TRBJ1-2; 9 bases align to TRBD1. The V gene's germline CDR1 is MNHNS and CDR2 SASEGT. The CDR3 runs to 15 residues. The CDR3 loop is CASSEGQGYGYGYTF. For the CDR3, the DNA is TGTGCCAGCAGCGAAGGACAGGGGTATGGCTATGGCTACACCTTC.

This clone has a single count. The genes are TRBV7-8 and TRBJ2-3, with 14 bases that match TRBD2. V trimming: 5 bases; J trimming: 1 base; junction bases outside the gene matches: 20. CDR1 and CDR2 from the germline V gene are SGHVS and FQNEAQ. The CDR3 covers 22 residues. For the CDR3, the DNA is TGTGCCAGCAGCCACCCGGCTAGGGGGACTAGCGGGAGACGATTTGGCACAGATACGCAGTATTTT. Its translation is CASSHPARGTSGRRFGTDTQYF.

The chain recombines TRBV30 with TRBJ1-5; 11 positions match TRBD1. The germline gives CDR1 GTSNPN, CDR2 SVGIG (reference sequence). This CDR3 has 15 residues. V shed 2 bases and J 5 bases; nucleotides not matched to a gene: 5. Written as DNA, the CDR3 is TGTGCCTGGAGTTCCGGGACAGGGGGTTATCAGCCCCAGCATTTT. The encoded protein is CAWSSGTGGYQPQHF.